The 18 T cell receptor beta chains below were found in one sample sequenced in a study of Ad26.COV2.S vaccination and SARS-CoV-2 variants. This sample's treatment: roughly 20 received Ad26.COV2.S at low or high dose, single or two shots; roughly 5 received placebo; per-sample allocation not given. Sampling was done on day 63 after the first vaccine or placebo injection. Using immunoSEQ multiplex PCR, the repertoire was profiled, and TCRdb retains in-frame clones only, with some absent. Among more than 300,000 clones listed, around 84% were seen once. Sequenced material: peripheral blood, taken in a trial of Ad26.COV2.S vaccine versus placebo. The receptors here all came from a person aged 18-65 years who received the Ad26.COV2.S COVID-19 vaccine or a placebo.

This clone was counted once. The chain links TRBV18 to TRBJ1-2, with 8 bases matching TRBD1. The germline CDR1 and CDR2 sequences are KGHSH and LQKENI. The CDR3 is 14 amino acids. With V trimmed by 6 bases and J by 5 bases, 8 bases remained unmatched. The CDR3 here is CASSPGQGLYGYTF. In nucleotides, the CDR3 is TGTGCCAGCTCCCCCGGACAGGGCCTGTATGGCTACACCTTC. Together with reference TRBV18 and TRBJ1-2, the CDR3 gives the full variable domain: NAGVMQNPRHLVRRRGQEARLRCSPMKGHSHVYWYRQLPEEGLKFMVYLQKENIIDESGMPKERFSAEFPKEGPSILRIQQVVRGDSAAYFCASSPGQGLYGYTFGSGTRLTVV.

J is TRBJ2-4 and V is TRBV18; D unclear. V lost 2 bases and J 0 bases, leaving 11 bases between the germline ends. This CDR3 comprises 16 residues. CDR1 KGHSH and CDR2 LQKENI come from the germline V gene. DNA for the CDR3: TGTGCCAGCTCACCAGAGTTGGTTGTAGCCAAAAACATTCAGTACTTC. Protein: CASSPELVVAKNIQYF.

The V and J genes are TRBV9 and TRBJ1-5; 8 bases align to TRBD1. V lost 0 bases, J lost 5 bases, and 4 bases stayed unmatched. CDR1 is SGDLS and CDR2 is YYNGEE in the germline V gene. The CDR3 spans 15 residues. CDR3 nucleotides: TGTGCCAGCAGCGTAGCGGACAGGGAGGATCAGCCCCAGCATTTT. This encodes CASSVADREDQPQHF.

This clone was seen only once. For the CDR3, the DNA is TGTGCCTGGAGCGACGGACAGGGAACCTACAATGAGCAGTTCTTC. As protein: CAWSDGQGTYNEQFF. The rearrangement joins TRBV30 to TRBJ2-1, with 8 bases matching TRBD1. This CDR3 has 15 residues. Germline V gives CDR1 GTSNPN, CDR2 SVGIG (reference sequence). Germline trimming cut 3 bases from V and 2 bases from J; bases unmatched to any gene: 6.

This rearrangement joins TRBV18 to TRBJ2-5; possibly TRBD1 for D (7 bases). Germline V CDR1 and CDR2: KGHSH, LQKENI. Trimming took off 3 bases at V and 4 bases at J, with 12 bases between the two ends. The CDR3 is 14 amino acids. CDR3 DNA sequence: TGTGCCAGCTCACCCGGAGGGGGCCCAGAGACCCAGTACTTC. Translation: CASSPGGGPETQYF. The variable domain in full, with the rest retrieved from reference TRBV18 and TRBJ2-5, is NAGVMQNPRHLVRRRGQEARLRCSPMKGHSHVYWYRQLPEEGLKFMVYLQKENIIDESGMPKERFSAEFPKEGPSILRIQQVVRGDSAAYFCASSPGGGPETQYFGPGTRLLVL.

The V call is TRBV9, the J call TRBJ2-5; TRBD1 agrees at 9 bases. CDR1 SGDLS and CDR2 YYNGEE come from the germline V gene. The CDR3 runs to 16 residues. Losses at the gene ends were 2 bases for V and 2 bases for J; bases not matched to a gene: 7. CDR3 bases: TGTGCCAGCAGCGTTTCCGGGACAGGGAAACAAGAGACCCAGTACTTC. Its translation is CASSVSGTGKQETQYF.

The V call is TRBV19, the J call TRBJ1-2; D is perhaps TRBD1 (5 bases). Germline CDR1 and CDR2: LNHDA and SQIVND (reference sequence). Trimming removed 5 bases at V and 3 bases at J, with 10 bases between. The CDR3 covers 13 residues. The CDR3 loop is CASSFGGDYGYTF. The DNA of the CDR3 is TGTGCCAGTAGTTTCGGAGGGGACTATGGCTACACCTTC.

J is TRBJ1-6 and V is TRBV3-1 (or the pseudogene TRBV3-2); weak D call: TRBD1 (5 bases). Germline V CDR1 and CDR2: LGHDT, YNNKEL (reference sequence). Trimming pared 3 bases from V and 10 bases from J, leaving 13 bases between. This CDR3 contains 14 residues. In DNA form, the CDR3 reads TGTGCCAGCAGCCATTTCTTCGGGGACTCACCCCTCCACTTT. Protein sequence: CASSHFFGDSPLHF.

The table lists this clone with a few counts. The J gene is TRBJ1-2, the V gene TRBV9; maybe TRBD1 (6 bases). The CDR3 has 11 amino acids. Germline assignment: CDR1 SGDLS and CDR2 YYNGEE. Between the trimmed V and J ends, which lost 5 bases and 7 bases, there was a span of 9 bases. The CDR3 region has the DNA TGTGCCAGCAGGACAGGACCTGGCTACACCTTC. Residues: CASRTGPGYTF.

V is TRBV7-2 and J is TRBJ2-1, with TRBD2 matching over 9 bases. Germline V gives CDR1 SGHTA, CDR2 FQGNSA. The CDR3 is made up of 12 amino acids. V lost 6 bases to trimming and J lost 9 bases; unmatched junction nucleotides: 3. CDR3 sequence (DNA): TGTGCCAGCAGTTGGACTAGCGCTGAGCAGTTCTTC. It codes for CASSWTSAEQFF. Full variable domain (outside the CDR3, taken from reference TRBV7-2 and TRBJ2-1): GAGVSQSPSNKVTEKGKDVELRCDPISGHTALYWYRQSLGQGLEFLIYFQGNSAPDKSGLPSDRFSAERTGGSVSTLTIQRTQQEDSAVYLCASSWTSAEQFFGPGTRLTVL.

The rearrangement uses TRBV5-8 and TRBJ1-5, with D perhaps matching TRBD1 (5 bases). The germline CDR1 and CDR2 sequences are SGHTS and YDEGEE. The CDR3 totals 15 residues. V lost 0 bases to trimming and J lost 6 bases, with 13 bases between them. The CDR3 region is CASSLAGLGSQPQHF. DNA of the CDR3: TGTGCCAGCAGCTTGGCGGGGCTGGGAAGTCAGCCCCAGCATTTT. The full variable domain, with the rest looked up from reference TRBV5-8 and TRBJ1-5, is EAGVTQSPTHLIKTRGQQATLRCSPISGHTSVYWYQQALGLGLQFLLWYDEGEERNRGNFPPRFSGRQFPNYSSELNVNALELEDSALYLCASSLAGLGSQPQHFGDGTRLSIL.

The chain uses TRBV7-2 and TRBJ1-3; TRBD1 aligns across 9 bases. The junction had 1 base not matched to a gene; V was cut back by 1 base and J by 3 bases. Looked up from germline, CDR1 is SGHTA and CDR2 is FQGNSA. The CDR3 is made up of 15 amino acids. The DNA for the CDR3 is TGTGCCAGCAGCTTAGGGGGACAGGGTGGAAACACCATATATTTT. Translation: CASSLGGQGGNTIYF.

V gene TRBV7-2 combines with J gene TRBJ1-3, with D possibly being TRBD1 (6 bases). Germline assignment: CDR1 SGHTA and CDR2 FQGNSA. This CDR3 spans 15 amino acids. Between the trimmed V and J ends, which lost 1 base and 0 bases, there was a span of 7 bases. The CDR3 DNA sequence: TGTGCCAGCAGCTTAGGGACAGACTCTGGAAACACCATATATTTT. Translating it yields CASSLGTDSGNTIYF.

The chain is built from TRBV12-3 or TRBV12-4 and TRBJ2-2; 10 nucleotides match TRBD1. The CDR3 is 13 residues long. The V and J ends lost 10 bases and 6 bases, in that order; junction bases with no gene match: 5. The CDR3 nucleotides read TGTGCCACGCAGGGGACAGGGGCCGGGGAGCTGTTTTTT. Translating gives CATQGTGAGELFF.

The J gene is TRBJ2-6, the V gene TRBV7-3; D possibly corresponds to TRBD1 (5 bases). The CDR3 consists of 17 residues. Trimming pared 0 bases from V and 0 bases from J, leaving 9 bases between. Germline V CDR1 and CDR2: SGHTA, FQGTGA. CDR3 loop: CASSLTSTASGANVLTF. The CDR3 DNA is TGTGCCAGCAGCTTAACGTCGACAGCCTCTGGGGCCAACGTCCTGACTTTC.

The chain couples TRBV7-3 to TRBJ2-5, with D tentatively TRBD2 (6 bases). V was cut by 5 bases and J by 2 bases, with 12 bases left in between. The CDR3 is 14 amino acids. CDR1 is SGHTA, CDR2 FQGTGA, per germline. CDR3 residues: CASSPGTVQETQYF. Written as DNA, the CDR3 is TGTGCCAGCAGCCCCGGGACTGTTCAAGAGACCCAGTACTTC.

This CDR3 reads CASSPFTDTQYF. The DNA for the CDR3 is TGTGCCAGCTCACCTTTTACAGATACGCAGTATTTT. The genes are TRBV18 and TRBJ2-3; no clear D. The germline CDR1 and CDR2 sequences are KGHSH and LQKENI. The CDR3 loop spans 12 amino acids. V lost 3 bases and J lost 3, with 4 bases in between.

The genes are TRBV7-2 and TRBJ2-7; tentative D call: TRBD1 (5 bases). The CDR3 spans 15 residues. Germline V lookup: CDR1 SGHTA, CDR2 FQGNSA. The V end lost 4 bases, the J end lost 6 bases, and 19 bases lay between the germline ends. The CDR3, as DNA: TGTGCCAGCAGCTCCCCCATAATTAGGGGCGGCGAGCAGTACTTC. It codes for CASSSPIIRGGEQYF.